This TCR beta chain was captured in a study of T cells in Graves' hyperthyroidism and ophthalmopathy. About the research overall: The authors collected peripheral blood at initial diagnosis, before any treatment. Study-wide results and caveats: Clonotypes that were expanded in thyroid above 0.001 mostly appeared in blood too. Ophthalmopathy got predicted by the model a median about 6.7 months before its onset.

Worth noting for this clonotype: The antigen is not known.

The CDR3 is 13 amino acids. The V gene's germline CDR1 is SGHRS and CDR2 YFSETQ. V was clipped by 4 bases and J by 3 bases, with 10 bases between them. Amplification targeted TCR beta CDR3 regions from RNA transcripts. The HTBI set primed first-round TCR CDR3 RT-PCR. TCRdb used MiXCR to reprocess the multiplex PCR reads, holding one entry per CDR3 protein. The table records fewer than 800,000 distinct CDR3 sequences, about a sixth of them present only once. PBMCs came from more than 8.5 ml fresh peripheral blood. This chain connects TRBV5-1 to TRBJ1-2; maybe TRBD1 (5 bases). The receptor was derived from a man younger than 30 with Graves' hyperthyroidism. Sequencing used blood. The CDR3 DNA reads TGCGCCAGCAGCCCGGGGCACGACTATGGCTACACCTTC. It yields the protein CASSPGHDYGYTF. The full variable domain, rest sourced from reference TRBV5-1 and TRBJ1-2, is KAGVTQTPRYLIKTRGQQVTLSCSPISGHRSVSWYQQTPGQGLQFLFEYFSETQRNKGNFPGRFSGRQFSNSRSEMNVSTLELGDSALYLCASSPGHDYGYTFGSGTRLTVV.